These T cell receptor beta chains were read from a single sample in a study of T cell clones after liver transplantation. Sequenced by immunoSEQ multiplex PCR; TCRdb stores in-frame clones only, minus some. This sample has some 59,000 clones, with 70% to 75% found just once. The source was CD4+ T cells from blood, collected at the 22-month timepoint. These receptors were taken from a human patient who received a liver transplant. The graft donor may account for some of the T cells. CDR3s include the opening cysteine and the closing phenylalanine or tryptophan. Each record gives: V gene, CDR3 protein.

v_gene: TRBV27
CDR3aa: CASSSRGGYSNQPQHF

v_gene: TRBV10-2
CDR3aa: CASSELQGSGGYTF

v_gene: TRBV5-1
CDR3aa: CASSMSGTGQYEQYF

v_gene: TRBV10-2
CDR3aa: CASSESIRQGAIEQYF

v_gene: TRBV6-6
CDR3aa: CATQTPIYEQYF

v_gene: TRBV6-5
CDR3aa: CASSSVDRAHNEQFF

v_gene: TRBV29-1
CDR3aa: CSVEEETQYF

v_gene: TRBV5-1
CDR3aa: CASRDLAKNIQYF

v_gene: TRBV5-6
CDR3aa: CASSLAGWYGYTF

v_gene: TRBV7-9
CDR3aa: CGPGSGNTIYF

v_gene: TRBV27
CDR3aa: CASSGLFGGEKLFF

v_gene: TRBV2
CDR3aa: CASHSDSPNQPQHF